The source of this TCR beta chain is a study of T-cell reconstitution after alpha-beta-depleted transplantation in children. Findings and limits, study-wide: The main origin of T-cell counts and diversity one year after transplant was newly produced T cells. After transplant, at about two months, alpha-beta T cells were reportedly derived from several hundred expanded graft clones.

The CDR3 totals 15 residues. V shed 2 bases and J shed 8 bases, with 15 bases lying between them. Germline assignment: CDR1 SGHVS and CDR2 FNYEAQ. Preparation of the TCRbeta library was carried out with unique molecular identifiers. TCRdb used MiXCR to reprocess the PCR reads, holding one entry per CDR3 protein. The table lists more than 200,000 distinct CDR3 sequences, about a sixth of them singletons. This clonotype was counted a few times. Antigen unknown. This clonotype was obtained from a male patient between 2 and 9 years old who had a stem cell transplant for acute lymphoblastic leukemia, so the T cells may come from the graft donor. The V call is TRBV7-6, the J call TRBJ1-4, with D hard to call. Here the sequenced sample was PBMCs, mostly from graft donor cells, taken 360 days after TCRalphabeta/CD19-depleted stem cell transplant. The CDR3 spells CASSLTWATGEKLFF. The CDR3 bases are TGTGCCAGCAGCTTAACGTGGGCCACCGGGGAAAAACTGTTTTTT.